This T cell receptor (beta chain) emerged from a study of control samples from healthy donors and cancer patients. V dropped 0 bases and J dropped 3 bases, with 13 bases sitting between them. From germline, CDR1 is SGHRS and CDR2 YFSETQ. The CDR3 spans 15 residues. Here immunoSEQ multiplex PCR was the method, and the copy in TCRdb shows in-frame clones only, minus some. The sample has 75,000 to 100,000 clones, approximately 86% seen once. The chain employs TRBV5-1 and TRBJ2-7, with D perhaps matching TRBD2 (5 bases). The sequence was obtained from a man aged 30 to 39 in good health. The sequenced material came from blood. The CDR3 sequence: CASSLVALGLYEQYF. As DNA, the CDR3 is TGCGCCAGCAGCTTGGTAGCACTAGGTCTCTACGAGCAGTACTTC.